This TCR beta chain was profiled in a study of cytomegalovirus exposure and HLA in healthy donors. The study's findings and limits: TCR beta chains numbering more than 150 were designated cytomegalovirus-associated. According to a later analysis, donors in an Asian-associated ancestry cluster reportedly had fewer N-insertions than the approximately 730-donor mean. A later analysis linked a missense variant in DCLRE1C to the trimming of TCR beta V and J genes.

Primers: 60 Vbeta forward and 13 Jbeta reverse. Clones were read by immunoSEQ multiplex PCR, and TCRdb kept only the in-frame ones, dropping some. Found here are 150,000 to 200,000 clones, 80% to 85% of them singletons; the top ten hold 1.2%. Germline V gene data show CDR1 as SGHDT and CDR2 as YYEEEE. V dropped 1 base and J dropped 8 bases, with 21 bases sitting between them. The CDR3 totals 16 residues. As concerns this clone: Its antigen is undetermined.

The chain has TRBV5-6 and TRBJ1-2; no reliable D call. Sequencing was performed on PBMCs. This sequence originates from a boy aged 2 to 9 in good health and CMV-seronegative. This CDR3 reads CASSLKAPGATRGYTF. For the CDR3, the DNA is TGTGCCAGCAGCTTGAAAGCTCCAGGTGCAACTAGGGGCTACACCTTC.